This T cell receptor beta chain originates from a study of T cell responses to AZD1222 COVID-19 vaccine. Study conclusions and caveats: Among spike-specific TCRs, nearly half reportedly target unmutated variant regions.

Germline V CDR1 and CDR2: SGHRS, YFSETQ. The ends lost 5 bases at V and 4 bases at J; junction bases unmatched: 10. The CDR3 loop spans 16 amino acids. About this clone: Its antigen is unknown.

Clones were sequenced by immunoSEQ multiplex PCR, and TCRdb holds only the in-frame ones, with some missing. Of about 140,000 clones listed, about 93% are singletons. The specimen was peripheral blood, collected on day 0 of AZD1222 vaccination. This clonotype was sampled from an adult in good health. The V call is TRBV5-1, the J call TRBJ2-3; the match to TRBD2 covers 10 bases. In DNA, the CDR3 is TGCGCCAGCAGTTCTGGACTAGCGGTTATGGCAGATACGCAGTATTTT. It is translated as CASSSGLAVMADTQYF.